These 10 T cell receptor beta chains were all obtained from the same sample, sequenced in a study of OX40 agonist ivuxolimab in advanced cancers. Libraries were prepared by immunoSEQ multiplex PCR; TCRdb keeps only in-frame clonotypes and omits some of them. This sample yields some 39,000 clones, of which just under 90% are seen a single time; 5.5% to 7.5% belongs to the top ten. This specimen was CD4+ or CD8+ T cells sorted from blood, taken in a trial of the OX40 agonist ivuxolimab. These receptors all stem from an adult with an advanced solid tumor such as melanoma, head and neck, liver or kidney cancer.

V usage is TRBV30 and J usage is TRBJ2-1; TRBD2 is a possible D gene (6 bases). V was trimmed by 1 base and J by 5 bases, leaving 18 bases between them. Germline V gene lookup returns CDR1 GTSNPN and CDR2 SVGIG (reference sequence). The CDR3 totals 16 residues. The CDR3 is CAWSAPRVRENNEQFF. The CDR3 nucleotides are TGTGCCTGGAGTGCCCCTCGGGTACGGGAGAACAATGAGCAGTTCTTC.

The gene calls are TRBV5-1 and TRBJ1-1; D is possibly TRBD1 (5 bases). Germline V gene data show CDR1 as SGHRS and CDR2 as YFSETQ. V dropped 2 bases and J dropped 1 base, with 6 bases sitting between them. There are 13 residues in the CDR3. The CDR3 DNA sequence: TGCGCCAGCAGCTTTGGACAGAACACTGAAGCTTTCTTT. This encodes CASSFGQNTEAFF.

This rearrangement joins TRBV28 to TRBJ2-7, with D possibly TRBD2 on 7 matching bases. Germline-derived CDR1 and CDR2 are MDHEN and SYDVKM. CDR3 length: 14 amino acids. Trimming removed 4 bases from V and 2 bases from J, with 12 bases in between. This CDR3 reads CASSWGGGTYEQYF. For the CDR3, the DNA is TGTGCCAGCAGTTGGGGAGGGGGGACCTACGAGCAGTACTTC.

The chain recombines TRBV7-9 with TRBJ2-7, with 7 bases lining up with TRBD2. The CDR3 runs to 12 residues. The germline CDR1 and CDR2 sequences are SEHNR and FQNEAQ (reference sequence). The trim removed 11 bases at V and 2 bases at J, leaving 6 bases unmatched. The DNA for the CDR3 is TGTGCCGGGGGGGAGGGCCCCTACGAGCAGTACTTC. Translating it yields CAGGEGPYEQYF.

The chain is built from TRBV7-8 and TRBJ2-5; D unresolved. Germline CDR1 and CDR2: SGHVS and FQNEAQ. The CDR3 is made up of 13 amino acids. V lost 2 bases and J lost 6, with 10 bases in between. CDR3 DNA: TGTGCCAGCAGCTTACGGACCGCTCAGACCCAGTACTTC. Its translation: CASSLRTAQTQYF. Filled out from reference TRBV7-8 and TRBJ2-5, the complete variable domain reads GAGVSQSPRYKVAKRGQDVALRCDPISGHVSLFWYQQALGQGPEFLTYFQNEAQLDKSGLPSDRFFAERPEGSVSTLKIQRTQQEDSAVYLCASSLRTAQTQYFGPGTRLLVL.

CDR3 sequence (DNA): TGTGCCAGTAGTATGGGTTCGGGAGGGAGGGGAACCAAAAACATTCAGTACTTC. The encoded protein is CASSMGSGGRGTKNIQYF. This chain uses TRBV19 with TRBJ2-4; 8 bases map to TRBD2. This CDR3 spans 18 amino acids. The germline V gene has CDR1 LNHDA and CDR2 SQIVND (reference sequence). V lost 3 bases to trimming and J lost 2 bases; unmatched junction nucleotides: 12.

The chain employs TRBV6-1 and TRBJ1-5, with D uncertain. Trimming shortened V by 5 bases and J by 7 bases, and 15 bases separated the two germline ends. The V gene's germline CDR1 is MNHNS and CDR2 SASEGT. The CDR3 is 14 residues long. The CDR3 DNA follows: TGTGCCAGCAGTATGCTCGACCCCCAGCAGCCCCAGCATTTT. Protein sequence: CASSMLDPQQPQHF.

CDR3 residues: CASRRLAGGLRDTQYF. The CDR3, as DNA: TGTGCCAGCAGACGACTAGCGGGAGGTCTCCGAGATACGCAGTATTTT. The V and J genes are TRBV11-2 and TRBJ2-3; 13 bases are shared with TRBD2. Germline V gives CDR1 SGHAT, CDR2 FQNNGV. The junction had 8 bases not matched to a gene; V was cut back by 6 bases and J by 5 bases. CDR3 size: 16 residues.

The chain recombines TRBV7-2 with TRBJ1-1; 9 nucleotides line up with TRBD1. This CDR3 has 14 amino acids. The V gene's germline CDR1 is SGHTA and CDR2 FQGNSA. After removal of 5 bases from V and 1 base from J, the junction contained 2 bases not matched to a gene. CDR3 bases: TGTGCCAGCAGCCCGGGACAGGGGAACACTGAAGCTTTCTTT. Amino acid sequence: CASSPGQGNTEAFF.

V gene TRBV28 combines with J gene TRBJ2-7, with TRBD2 identical over 7 bases. The CDR3 length is 14 residues. V was pared by 6 bases and J by 2 bases, with 7 bases of the junction left unmatched. CDR1 and CDR2 from the germline V gene are MDHEN and SYDVKM. CDR3 residues: CASSYRGTTYEQYF. CDR3 sequence (DNA): TGTGCCAGCAGCTACCGCGGGACTACCTACGAGCAGTACTTC.